This TCR beta chain was profiled in a study of T cell responses to AZD1222 COVID-19 vaccine. Study as a whole: Some second doses came at about 4 weeks and others at about 12 weeks; these were pooled. Notes on the study in general: The donor cohort was predominantly white British with a female majority, and clonal diversity may have been underestimated. Researchers took repertoire samples only after the peak T cell response had come.

This clone was found once. Its antigen is unknown. Data came from immunoSEQ multiplex PCR; TCRdb stores just in-frame clones and leaves some out. The profile shows some 150,000 clones, less than 95% of them singletons. Germline V gene lookup returns CDR1 SNHLY and CDR2 FYNNEI. Trimming at V came to 8 bases and at J to 2 bases, leaving 3 bases not matched to a gene. The CDR3 spans 14 residues. The receptor's source is an adult in good health. The chain has TRBV2 and TRBJ2-7, with 13 bases lining up with TRBD2. The sequencing used peripheral blood, collected on day 0 of AZD1222 vaccination. CDR3 sequence: CASLGLAGAYEQYV. CDR3 sequence (DNA): TGTGCCAGCCTAGGACTAGCGGGGGCCTACGAGCAGTACGTC.